These T cell receptor beta chains were read from a single sample in a study of breast tumors, draining lymph nodes, adjacent tissues. TCRdb independently ran MiXCR on the multiplex PCR reads; one entry per CDR3 protein. The sample lists 85,000 to 120,000 distinct CDR3 sequences, around 30% occurring once. Input material: axillary lymph node tissue. The receptor set was obtained from a female donor with breast cancer. Some clones in this sample may be carry-over from other donors' samples. CDR3s leave out the opening cysteine and the closing phenylalanine or tryptophan.

j_gene,v_gene,CDR3aa
TRBJ2-2,TRBV29-1,SVDKSGELF
TRBJ2-2,TRBV30,AWAREIHPAGELF
TRBJ2-1,TRBV5-6,ASSLQAGMNEQF
TRBJ2-3,TRBV4-1,ASSQELRTDTQY
TRBJ1-1,TRBV4-1,ASSQTAGNTEAF
TRBJ1-4,TRBV6-5,ASSYQGRREKLF
TRBJ2-1,TRBV4-3,ASSHGTSGGANYNEQF
TRBJ1-2,TRBV14,ASSQVTGWNYGYT
TRBJ2-1,TRBV20-1,RAGTSGGSEQF
TRBJ2-1,TRBV7-9,ASSRQGAHEQL
TRBJ1-1,TRBV20-1,SVGGGTEAF
TRBJ1-5,TRBV19,ASQTRGIRNQPQH